Below, 19 T cell receptor beta chains from the same sample are listed, as sequenced in a study of T cell changes during pregnancy in multiple sclerosis (dated by TCRdb to between 2019 and 2020). The receptor library was made with the immunoSEQ multiplex PCR assay. The immuneACCESS repertoire file appears here via TCRdb, limited to in-frame rearrangements. These files lack a portion of the clones; in checked studies, under half of the deficit traces to unresolved V genes, and the cause of the others is not known. Across this sample there are some 77,000 clones, with more than 80% seen only once. The ten largest account for approximately 2% of the sample. The specimen comprised peripheral blood, sampled in the second trimester of pregnancy. These receptor sequences come from a female donor in good health, enrolled as a control in a pregnancy study.

This clone was observed once. The chain employs TRBV7-9 and TRBJ2-1, with 12 bases fitting TRBD1. This CDR3 has 16 residues. V lost 2 bases to trimming and J lost 9 bases; unmatched junction nucleotides: 8. Looked up from germline, CDR1 is SEHNR and CDR2 is FQNEAQ (reference sequence). For the CDR3, the DNA is TGTGCCAGCAGCTTACCGCCCGGGACAGGGGGCCTTGAGCAGTTCTTC. Its translation: CASSLPPGTGGLEQFF.

As DNA, the CDR3 is TGTGCCAGCAGCTTAGCCGGGGGTGGCTGGGAGACCCAGTACTTC. Translating it yields CASSLAGGGWETQYF. V is TRBV7-2 and J is TRBJ2-5; D is possibly TRBD2 (6 bases). The CDR3 loop spans 15 amino acids. Trimming pared 0 bases from V and 5 bases from J, leaving 13 bases between. CDR1 and CDR2 from the germline V gene are SGHTA and FQGNSA.

The gene calls are TRBV2 and TRBJ2-5, with D perhaps matching TRBD2 (6 bases). This CDR3 is built from 14 residues. CDR1 and CDR2 from the germline V gene are SNHLY and FYNNEI. Trimming left V 5 bases short and J 1 base short, with 11 bases between. Here the CDR3 reads CASSSLTSQETQYF. The CDR3 DNA reads TGTGCCAGCAGTTCTTTGACTAGCCAAGAGACCCAGTACTTC.

The CDR3 DNA reads TGTGCCAGCAGTCGTATAGCCAAAAACATTCAGTACTTC. Translating it yields CASSRIAKNIQYF. The chain links TRBV13 to TRBJ2-4; no clear D. The CDR3 has 13 amino acids. CDR1 is PRHDT and CDR2 is FYEKMQ in the germline V gene (reference sequence). Trimming stripped 6 bases from V and 0 bases from J, with 6 bases between.

The chain has TRBV6-5 and TRBJ1-5, with D possibly TRBD1 on 5 matching bases. The CDR3 is made up of 16 amino acids. Trimming shortened V by 4 bases and J by 0 bases, and 13 bases separated the two germline ends. Germline assignment: CDR1 MNHEY and CDR2 SVGAGI. CDR3 in DNA: TGTGCCAGCAGTTTTAAATTTGACAGTAGCAATCAGCCCCAGCATTTT. It codes for CASSFKFDSSNQPQHF.

The CDR3, as DNA: TGTGCTAGTGGTTTGGGACAGGGCCCGGAGACCCAGTACTTC. Amino acids: CASGLGQGPETQYF. The genes are TRBV12-5 and TRBJ2-5, with 7 bases fitting TRBD1. The germline V gene has CDR1 LGHNT and CDR2 FRNRAP. The CDR3 runs to 14 residues. With 1 base clipped from V and 5 bases from J, the junction kept 4 bases outside the gene matches.

In its sample, this clone was seen once. The junction departs from the called germline gene at one end, perhaps through a read error. V and J are TRBV7-7 and TRBJ2-1, with 12 bases identical to TRBD2. From germline, CDR1 is SSHAT and CDR2 FNYEAQ (reference sequence). The CDR3 spans 15 residues. DNA of the CDR3: TGTGCTAGCAGCCCTCGGACTAGCGGGGTCTATGAGCAGTTCTTC. As protein: CASSPRTSGVYEQFF.

The chain carries TRBV19 and TRBJ2-1, with TRBD2 as a possible D gene (5 bases). V shed 8 bases and J shed 6 bases, with 17 bases lying between them. This CDR3 has 14 amino acids. Germline values: CDR1 LNHDA, CDR2 SQIVND (reference sequence). For the CDR3, the DNA is TGTGCCAGTTCGCCAAAGAGGGTGGGCAATGAGCAGTTCTTC. This translates into CASSPKRVGNEQFF. Looking up the rest from reference TRBV19 and TRBJ2-1 gives the full variable domain: DGGITQSPKYLFRKEGQNVTLSCEQNLNHDAMYWYRQDPGQGLRLIYYSQIVNDFQKGDIAEGYSVSREKKESFPLTVTSAQKNPTAFYLCASSPKRVGNEQFFGPGTRLTVL.

This clone has just one count. As DNA, the CDR3 is TGTGCCAGCAGCTTTGAATCTAGGGGAGCTTTCTTT. It yields the protein CASSFESRGAFF. The genes are TRBV7-8 and TRBJ1-1; a weak D match, TRBD1 (5 bases). The CDR3 spans 12 residues. V lost 3 bases, J lost 10 bases, and 12 bases lay in between. The germline V gene encodes CDR1 SGHVS and CDR2 FQNEAQ.

This sequence joins TRBV7-3 and TRBJ1-1, with D hard to call. The CDR3 runs 13 residues. The germline CDR1 and CDR2 sequences are SGHTA and FQGTGA. V lost 2 bases to trimming and J lost 0 bases, with 4 bases between them. The DNA for the CDR3 is TGTGCCAGCAGCTTACTTGTGAACACTGAAGCTTTCTTT. It specifies CASSLLVNTEAFF.

The rearrangement joins TRBV4-3 to TRBJ2-5; 9 bases align to TRBD1. The CDR3 runs 16 residues. V shed 2 bases, J shed 5 bases, and the junction held 9 bases outside the gene matches. The germline gives CDR1 LGHNA, CDR2 YSLEER. This CDR3 is CASSQKGTGKGETQYF. CDR3 in DNA: TGCGCCAGCAGCCAAAAAGGGACAGGGAAGGGGGAGACCCAGTACTTC.

The chain has TRBV6-4 and TRBJ2-7, with TRBD1 matching over 7 bases. J lost 3 bases, V lost 4 bases, and 3 bases had no gene match. CDR3 length equals 13 residues. Germline V lookup: CDR1 MRHNA, CDR2 SNTAGT. CDR3 protein: CASSVNRGYEQYF. The CDR3 DNA is TGTGCCAGCAGTGTTAACAGGGGCTACGAGCAGTACTTC.

The chain is built from TRBV4-2 and TRBJ2-3; 10 bases line up with TRBD1. V shed 0 bases, J shed 3 bases, and the junction held 3 bases outside the gene matches. Per the germline V gene, CDR1 is LGHNA and CDR2 is YNFKEQ. This CDR3 region has 16 residues. DNA for the CDR3: TGTGCCAGCAGCCAAGATCGGACAGGGGGTACAGATACGCAGTATTTT. It is translated as CASSQDRTGGTDTQYF.

CDR3 sequence reads: CASSIDFTKGQTYEQYF. CDR3 DNA: TGTGCCAGTAGTATAGACTTCACGAAGGGACAGACCTACGAGCAGTACTTC. The chain employs TRBV19 and TRBJ2-7; the match to TRBD1 covers 7 bases. The CDR3 totals 17 residues. The germline V gene has CDR1 LNHDA and CDR2 SQIVND (reference sequence). The trim removed 0 bases at V and 2 bases at J, leaving 10 bases unmatched.

The chain carries TRBV19 and TRBJ2-7; D may be TRBD1 (6 bases). Germline V gives CDR1 LNHDA, CDR2 SQIVND (reference sequence). CDR3 length equals 11 residues. V lost 8 bases to trimming and J lost 5 bases, with 10 bases between them. CDR3 nucleotides: TGTGCCAGTTTTGGGGGCCACGAGCAGTACTTC. Translating it yields CASFGGHEQYF.

The J gene is TRBJ1-2, the V gene TRBV2; TRBD1 aligns across 10 bases. CDR3 length: 15 residues. Unmatched junction bases numbered 8, after V lost 5 bases and J lost 5 bases. Germline CDR1 reads SNHLY; CDR2 reads FYNNEI. CDR3 residues: CASSTKTGGGYGYTF. CDR3 in DNA: TGTGCCAGCAGTACTAAGACAGGGGGCGGGTATGGCTACACCTTC.

CDR3 coding DNA: TGTGCCAGCAGCTCCCCGGGGGTTGGAAACACCATATATTTT. Amino acid sequence: CASSSPGVGNTIYF. The chain joins TRBV7-9 to TRBJ1-3; D may be TRBD1 (5 bases). CDR3 length equals 14 residues. CDR1 and CDR2 (germline): SEHNR, FQNEAQ (reference sequence). The ends were cut back, 4 bases at V and 3 bases at J, with 10 bases in the middle.

The V gene is TRBV19, the J gene TRBJ2-1; the match to TRBD2 covers 8 bases. With 4 bases clipped from V and 4 bases from J, the junction kept 6 bases outside the gene matches. Germline CDR1 reads LNHDA; CDR2 reads SQIVND (reference sequence). The CDR3 runs to 15 residues. The CDR3 nucleotides are TGTGCCAGTAGTACCCCGGGACTAGATTACAATGAGCAGTTCTTC. Translating it yields CASSTPGLDYNEQFF.

This rearrangement joins TRBV19 to TRBJ2-7, with TRBD2 as a possible D gene (6 bases). Germline CDR1 is LNHDA and CDR2 is SQIVND (reference sequence). The V end lost 3 bases, the J end lost 3 bases, and 15 bases lay between the germline ends. The CDR3 extends over 15 amino acids. DNA for the CDR3: TGTGCCAGTAGTATTTCGGGACTCTCAAGCTACGAGCAGTACTTC. Encoded protein: CASSISGLSSYEQYF.